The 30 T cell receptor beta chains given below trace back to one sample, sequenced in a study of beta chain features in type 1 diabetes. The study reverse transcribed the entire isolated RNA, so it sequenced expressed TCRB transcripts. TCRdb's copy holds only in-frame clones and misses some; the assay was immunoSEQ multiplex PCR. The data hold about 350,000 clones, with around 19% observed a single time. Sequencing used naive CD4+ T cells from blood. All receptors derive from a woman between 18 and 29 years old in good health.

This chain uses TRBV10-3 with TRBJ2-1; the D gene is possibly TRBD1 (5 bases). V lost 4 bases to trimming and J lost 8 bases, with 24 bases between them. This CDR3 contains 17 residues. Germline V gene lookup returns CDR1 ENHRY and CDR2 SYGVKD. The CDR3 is CAISARKGIGLLDEQFF. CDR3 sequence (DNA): TGTGCCATCAGTGCCCGCAAGGGGATAGGGTTGCTCGATGAGCAGTTCTTC.

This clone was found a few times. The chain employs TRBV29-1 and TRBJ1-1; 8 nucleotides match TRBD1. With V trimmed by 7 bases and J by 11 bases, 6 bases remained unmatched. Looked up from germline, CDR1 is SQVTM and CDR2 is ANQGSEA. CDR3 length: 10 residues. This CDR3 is CSAGQGTAFF. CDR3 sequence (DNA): TGCAGCGCCGGACAGGGCACGGCTTTCTTT. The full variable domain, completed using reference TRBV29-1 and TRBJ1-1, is SAVISQKPSRDICQRGTSLTIQCQVDSQVTMMFWYRQQPGQSLTLIATANQGSEATYESGFVIDKFPISRPNLTFSTLTVSNMSPEDSSIYLCSAGQGTAFFGQGTRLTVV.

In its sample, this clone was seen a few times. CDR3 amino acids: CASSQQTGRYTEAFF. The CDR3 nucleotides read TGTGCCAGCAGTCAGCAGACAGGGAGGTACACTGAAGCTTTCTTT. The rearrangement joins TRBV6-6 to TRBJ1-1; 7 bases are a match to TRBD1. The CDR3 consists of 15 residues. Germline CDR1 and CDR2: MNHNY and SVGAGI (reference sequence). The V segment lost 5 bases and the J segment 3 bases; nucleotides outside the gene matches: 9.

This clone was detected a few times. DNA of the CDR3: TGTGCCAGCAGCCAAGACAAGAACCAGGGAGGTGAAGCTTTCTTT. Encoded protein: CASSQDKNQGGEAFF. The chain links TRBV4-2 to TRBJ1-1; D may be TRBD1 (5 bases). The germline CDR1 and CDR2 sequences are LGHNA and YNFKEQ. The CDR3 covers 15 residues. The V gene lost 0 bases and the J gene lost 7 bases, with 15 bases spanning the gap.

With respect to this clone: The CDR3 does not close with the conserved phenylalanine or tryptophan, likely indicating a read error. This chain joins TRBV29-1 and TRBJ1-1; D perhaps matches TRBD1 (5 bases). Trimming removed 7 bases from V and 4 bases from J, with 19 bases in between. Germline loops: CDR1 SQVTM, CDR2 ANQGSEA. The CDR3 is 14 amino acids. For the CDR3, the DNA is TGCAGCGCTGTACGGGACTCCATGGGCACTGAAGCTTTCCTT. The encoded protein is CSAVRDSMGTEAFL.

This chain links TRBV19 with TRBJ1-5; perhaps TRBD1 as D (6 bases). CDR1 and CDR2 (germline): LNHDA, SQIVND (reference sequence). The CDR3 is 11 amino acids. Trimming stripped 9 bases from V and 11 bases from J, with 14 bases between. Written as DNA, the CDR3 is TGTGCCAGAGGGGGACGGGGAGCCCAGCATTTT. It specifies CARGGRGAQHF.

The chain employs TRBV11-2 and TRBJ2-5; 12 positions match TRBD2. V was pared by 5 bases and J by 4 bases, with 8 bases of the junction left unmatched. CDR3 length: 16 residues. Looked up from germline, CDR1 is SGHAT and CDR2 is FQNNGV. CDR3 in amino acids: CASSPQLAGGLETQYF. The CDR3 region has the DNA TGTGCCAGCAGCCCACAACTAGCGGGGGGCTTAGAGACCCAGTACTTC.

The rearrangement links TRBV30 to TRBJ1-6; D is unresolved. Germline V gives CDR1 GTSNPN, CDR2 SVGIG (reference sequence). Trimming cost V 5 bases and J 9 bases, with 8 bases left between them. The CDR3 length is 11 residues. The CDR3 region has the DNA TGTGCCTGGGGTAGCGGTTCACCCCTCCACTTT. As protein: CAWGSGSPLHF.

CDR3 sequence: CASSAQEGEKLFF. CDR3 DNA: TGTGCCAGCAGTGCACAGGAGGGTGAAAAACTGTTTTTT. This chain connects TRBV6-4 to TRBJ1-4; D is perhaps TRBD1 (5 bases). Trimming removed 4 bases from V and 7 bases from J, with 10 bases in between. The CDR3 totals 13 residues. From germline, CDR1 is MRHNA and CDR2 SNTAGT.

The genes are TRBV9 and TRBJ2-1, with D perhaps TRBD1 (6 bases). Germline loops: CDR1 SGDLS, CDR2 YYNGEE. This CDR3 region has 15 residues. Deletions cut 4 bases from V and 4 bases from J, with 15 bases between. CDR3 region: CASSPLQGPYNEQFF. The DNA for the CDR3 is TGTGCCAGCAGCCCATTACAGGGCCCTTACAATGAGCAGTTCTTC.

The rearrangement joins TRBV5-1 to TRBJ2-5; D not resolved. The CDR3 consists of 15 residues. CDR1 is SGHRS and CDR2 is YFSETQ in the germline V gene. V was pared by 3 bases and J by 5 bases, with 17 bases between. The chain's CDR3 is CASSSNPRPPETQYF. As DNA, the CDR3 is TGCGCCAGCAGCTCAAATCCTAGGCCCCCGGAGACCCAGTACTTC. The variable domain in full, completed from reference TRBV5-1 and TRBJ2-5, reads KAGVTQTPRYLIKTRGQQVTLSCSPISGHRSVSWYQQTPGQGLQFLFEYFSETQRNKGNFPGRFSGRQFSNSRSEMNVSTLELGDSALYLCASSSNPRPPETQYFGPGTRLLVL.

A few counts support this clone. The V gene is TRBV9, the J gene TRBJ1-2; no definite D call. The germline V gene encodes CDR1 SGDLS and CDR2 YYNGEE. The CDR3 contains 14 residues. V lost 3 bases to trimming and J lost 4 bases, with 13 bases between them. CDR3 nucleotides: TGTGCCAGCAGCGCCGACGCAGACACCTATGGCTACACCTTC. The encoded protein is CASSADADTYGYTF.

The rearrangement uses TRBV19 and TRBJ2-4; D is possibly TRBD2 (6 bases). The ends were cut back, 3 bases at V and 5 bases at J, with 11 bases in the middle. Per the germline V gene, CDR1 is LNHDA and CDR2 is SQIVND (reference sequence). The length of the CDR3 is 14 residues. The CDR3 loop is CASSIPRRENIQYF. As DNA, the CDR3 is TGTGCCAGTAGTATTCCGCGGAGGGAAAACATTCAGTACTTC.

In DNA form, the CDR3 reads TGTGCCAGCAGCCAGGACAGGAACTATGGCTACACCTTC. It specifies CASSQDRNYGYTF. The chain recombines TRBV7-9 with TRBJ1-2; 7 nucleotides align to TRBD1. This CDR3 has 13 residues. CDR1 is SEHNR and CDR2 is FQNEAQ in the germline V gene (reference sequence). V gave up 5 bases and J gave up 2 bases; unmatched junction bases: 2.

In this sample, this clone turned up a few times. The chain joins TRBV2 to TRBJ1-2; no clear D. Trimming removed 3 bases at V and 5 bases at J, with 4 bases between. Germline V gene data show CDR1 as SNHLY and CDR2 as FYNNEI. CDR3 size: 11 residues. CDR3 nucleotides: TGTGCCAGCAGTGAGAGGTATGGCTACACCTTC. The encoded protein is CASSERYGYTF. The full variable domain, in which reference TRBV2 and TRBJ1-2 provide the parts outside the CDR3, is EPEVTQTPSHQVTQMGQEVILRCVPISNHLYFYWYRQILGQKVEFLVSFYNNEISEKSEIFDDQFSVERPDGSNFTLKIRSTKLEDSAMYFCASSERYGYTFGSGTRLTVV.

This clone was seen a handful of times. Here the CDR3 DNA reads TGTGCCAGCAGCCAAGAACGGGGAACTGAAGCTTTCTTT. Protein sequence: CASSQERGTEAFF. The chain has TRBV14 and TRBJ1-1; no reliable D call. The germline gives CDR1 SGHDN, CDR2 FVKESK. This CDR3 comprises 13 residues. Between the trimmed V and J ends, which lost 0 bases and 5 bases, there was a span of 7 bases.

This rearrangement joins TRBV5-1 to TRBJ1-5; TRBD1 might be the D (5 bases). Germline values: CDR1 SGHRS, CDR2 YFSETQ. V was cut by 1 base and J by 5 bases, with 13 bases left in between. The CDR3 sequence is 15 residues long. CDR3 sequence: CASSLTGKADQPQHF. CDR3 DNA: TGCGCCAGCAGCTTGACAGGCAAGGCGGATCAGCCCCAGCATTTT.

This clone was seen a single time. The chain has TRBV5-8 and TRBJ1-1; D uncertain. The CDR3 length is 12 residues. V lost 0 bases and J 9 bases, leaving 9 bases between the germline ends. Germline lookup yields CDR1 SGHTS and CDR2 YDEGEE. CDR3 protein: CASSLVSSKAFF. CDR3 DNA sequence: TGTGCCAGCAGCTTGGTTAGCTCCAAAGCTTTCTTT.

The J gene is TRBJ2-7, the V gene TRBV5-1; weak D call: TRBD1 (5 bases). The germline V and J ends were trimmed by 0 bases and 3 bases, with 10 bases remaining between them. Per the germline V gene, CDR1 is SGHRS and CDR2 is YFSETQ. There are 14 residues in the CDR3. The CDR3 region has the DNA TGCGCCAGCAGCTTGGTTCAGGGCCACTACGAGCAGTACTTC. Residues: CASSLVQGHYEQYF.

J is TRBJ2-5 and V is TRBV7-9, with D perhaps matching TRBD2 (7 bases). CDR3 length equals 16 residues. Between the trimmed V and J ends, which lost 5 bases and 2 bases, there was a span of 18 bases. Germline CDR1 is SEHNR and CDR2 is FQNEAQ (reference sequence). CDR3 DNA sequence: TGTGCCAGCAGCGTCAGGGGTCCTAGCGGACAAGAGACCCAGTACTTC. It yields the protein CASSVRGPSGQETQYF.

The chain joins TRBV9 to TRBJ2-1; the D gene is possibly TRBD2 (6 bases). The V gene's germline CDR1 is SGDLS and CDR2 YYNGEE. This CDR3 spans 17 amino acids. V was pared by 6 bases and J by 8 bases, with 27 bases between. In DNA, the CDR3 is TGTGCCAGCACCTTGAATGCACTAGCAACGTCCTCGGATGAGCAGTTCTTC. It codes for CASTLNALATSSDEQFF.

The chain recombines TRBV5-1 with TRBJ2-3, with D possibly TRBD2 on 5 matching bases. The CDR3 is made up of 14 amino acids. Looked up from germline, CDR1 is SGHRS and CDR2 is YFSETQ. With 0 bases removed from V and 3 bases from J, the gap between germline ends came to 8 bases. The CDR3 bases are TGCGCCAGCAGCTTGGATCTAGCTACAGATACGCAGTATTTT. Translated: CASSLDLATDTQYF.

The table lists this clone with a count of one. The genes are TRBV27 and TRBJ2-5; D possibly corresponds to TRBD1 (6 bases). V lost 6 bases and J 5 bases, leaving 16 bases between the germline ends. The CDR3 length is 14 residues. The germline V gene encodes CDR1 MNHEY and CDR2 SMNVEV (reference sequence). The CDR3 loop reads CASRSYRDGETQYF. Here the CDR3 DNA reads TGTGCCAGCAGATCCTACAGGGACGGGGAGACCCAGTACTTC.

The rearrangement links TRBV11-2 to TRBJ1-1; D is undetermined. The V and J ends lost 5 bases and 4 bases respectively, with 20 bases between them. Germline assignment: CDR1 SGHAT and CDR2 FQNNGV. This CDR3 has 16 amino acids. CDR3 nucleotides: TGTGCCAGCAGCCCCGATGAGCGGGGAATTGGCACTGAAGCTTTCTTT. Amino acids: CASSPDERGIGTEAFF.

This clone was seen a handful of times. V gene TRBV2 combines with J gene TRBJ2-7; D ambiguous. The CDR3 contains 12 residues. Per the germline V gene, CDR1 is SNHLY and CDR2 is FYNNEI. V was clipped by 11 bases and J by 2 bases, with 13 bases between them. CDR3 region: CAGSPSPYEQYF. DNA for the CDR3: TGTGCCGGCTCGCCGTCACCCTACGAGCAGTACTTC.

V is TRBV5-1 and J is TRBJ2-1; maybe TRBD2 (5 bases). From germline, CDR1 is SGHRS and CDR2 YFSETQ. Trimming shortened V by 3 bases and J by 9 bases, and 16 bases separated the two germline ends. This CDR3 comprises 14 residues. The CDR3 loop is CASSWAEDLGEQFF. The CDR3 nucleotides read TGCGCCAGCAGCTGGGCGGAGGATTTGGGTGAGCAGTTCTTC.

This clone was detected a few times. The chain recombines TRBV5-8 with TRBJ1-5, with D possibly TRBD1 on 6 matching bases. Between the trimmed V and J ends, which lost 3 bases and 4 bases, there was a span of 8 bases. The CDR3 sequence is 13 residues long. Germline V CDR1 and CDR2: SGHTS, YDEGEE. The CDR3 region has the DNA TGTGCCAGCAGCTCTGACAGGAATCAGCCCCAGCATTTT. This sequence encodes CASSSDRNQPQHF. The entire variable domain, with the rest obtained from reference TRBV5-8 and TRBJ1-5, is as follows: EAGVTQSPTHLIKTRGQQATLRCSPISGHTSVYWYQQALGLGLQFLLWYDEGEERNRGNFPPRFSGRQFPNYSSELNVNALELEDSALYLCASSSDRNQPQHFGDGTRLSIL.

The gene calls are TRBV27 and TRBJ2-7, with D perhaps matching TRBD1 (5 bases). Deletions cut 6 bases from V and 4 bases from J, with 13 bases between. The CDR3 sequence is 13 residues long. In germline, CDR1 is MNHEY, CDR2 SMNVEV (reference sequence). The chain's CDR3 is CASRRQRGYEQYF. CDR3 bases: TGTGCCAGCAGAAGACAGCGTGGTTACGAGCAGTACTTC.

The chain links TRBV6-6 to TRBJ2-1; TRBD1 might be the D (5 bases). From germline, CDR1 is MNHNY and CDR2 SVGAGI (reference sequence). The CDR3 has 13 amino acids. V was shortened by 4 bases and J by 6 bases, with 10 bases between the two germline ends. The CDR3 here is CASSFGQGNEQFF. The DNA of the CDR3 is TGTGCCAGCAGTTTTGGGCAGGGCAATGAGCAGTTCTTC.

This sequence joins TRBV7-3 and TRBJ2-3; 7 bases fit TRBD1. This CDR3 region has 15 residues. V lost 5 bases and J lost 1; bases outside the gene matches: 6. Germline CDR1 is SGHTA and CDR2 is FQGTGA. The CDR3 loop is CASSRRGRGTDTQYF. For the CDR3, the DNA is TGTGCCAGCAGCCGAAGGGGGCGCGGCACAGATACGCAGTATTTT.